This entry lists 14 T cell receptor beta chains sequenced from one sample in a study of response to subunit inactivated influenza vaccine. One entry per CDR3 protein results from TCRdb running MiXCR on the RT-PCR reads. The sample consists of about 570,000 distinct CDR3 sequences, about 11% of them appearing once. This sample was shared with a second study, whose subject was T cells expressing NK-cell markers. As that study records: cDNA encoding TCR beta was synthesized via 5'RACE template switching incorporating UMIs.

The specimen comprised PBMCs from blood, sampled on the day of vaccination. All receptors come from a man between 50 and 59 years old who received an inactivated influenza vaccine.

The chain joins TRBV28 to TRBJ1-5; D is ambiguous. V was shortened by 1 base and J by 0 bases, with 10 bases between the two germline ends. From germline, CDR1 is MDHEN and CDR2 SYDVKM. The CDR3 extends over 16 amino acids. CDR3 sequence: CASSLLPAYSNQPQHF. In DNA, the CDR3 is TGTGCCAGCAGTTTATTACCAGCCTATAGCAATCAGCCCCAGCATTTT.

The J gene is TRBJ2-4, the V gene TRBV4-1; no reliable D call. The CDR3 is made up of 14 amino acids. Germline V lookup: CDR1 MGHRA, CDR2 YSYEKL. The V end was cut by 2 bases, the J end by 9 bases, with 14 bases between. This CDR3 is CASSQLVGGGIQYF. In DNA form, the CDR3 reads TGCGCCAGCAGCCAACTTGTAGGCGGTGGCATTCAGTACTTC.

This clonotype has only a few counts. The V and J genes are TRBV29-1 and TRBJ1-2; TRBD1 matches at 7 bases. Germline CDR1 and CDR2: SQVTM and ANQGSEA. The CDR3 consists of 13 residues. J lost 2 bases, V lost 3 bases, and 3 bases had no gene match. CDR3 loop: CSVESTGNYGYTF. CDR3 coding DNA: TGCAGCGTTGAGTCGACAGGGAACTATGGCTACACCTTC.

This chain joins TRBV6-6 and TRBJ2-3, with D perhaps matching TRBD1 (5 bases). V was shortened by 6 bases and J by 5 bases, with 9 bases between the two germline ends. Germline CDR1 reads MNHNY; CDR2 reads SVGAGI (reference sequence). The CDR3 spans 12 residues. The CDR3, as DNA: TGTGCCAGCAGCCGCAGGGAAGATACGCAGTATTTT. Encoded protein: CASSRREDTQYF.

This chain connects TRBV29-1 to TRBJ2-3; D not certain. CDR1 SQVTM and CDR2 ANQGSEA come from the germline V gene. This CDR3 region has 17 residues. Trimming took off 6 bases at V and 1 base at J, with 23 bases between the two ends. CDR3 nucleotide sequence: TGCAGCGTCTCTACCCCCCGATGGAGCTTGGGCACAGATACGCAGTATTTT. Protein product: CSVSTPRWSLGTDTQYF.

This clonotype was recorded a few times. V gene TRBV15 combines with J gene TRBJ2-1; TRBD2 aligns across 14 bases. The CDR3 covers 17 residues. V trimming: 5 bases; J trimming: 9 bases; junction bases outside the gene matches: 12. The germline V gene encodes CDR1 LNHNV and CDR2 YYDKDF (reference sequence). This CDR3 reads CATSAGTGLAGEGEQFF. The CDR3, as DNA: TGTGCCACCAGCGCCGGTACGGGACTAGCGGGAGAAGGTGAGCAGTTCTTC.

The chain recombines TRBV24-1 with TRBJ2-2; D is unresolved. This CDR3 is 12 amino acids long. Deletions cut 1 base from V and 7 bases from J, with 3 bases between. Per the germline V gene, CDR1 is KGHDR and CDR2 is SFDVKD. The CDR3 loop is CATSDFDGELFF. The CDR3 region has the DNA TGTGCCACCAGTGATTTTGACGGGGAGCTGTTTTTT.

This clonotype occurred a few times. The chain is built from TRBV27 and TRBJ2-2; a weak D match, TRBD2 (6 bases). CDR1 is MNHEY and CDR2 is SMNVEV in the germline V gene (reference sequence). This CDR3 has 17 amino acids. Trimming stripped 1 base from V and 6 bases from J, with 18 bases between. The CDR3 sequence: CASSLYFGEVEAGELFF. The CDR3, as DNA: TGTGCCAGCAGTTTATACTTCGGGGAGGTGGAAGCCGGGGAGCTGTTTTTT.

The count of this clonotype is one. The chain combines TRBV20-1 with TRBJ2-7; 12 positions match TRBD2. The CDR3 runs 15 residues. In germline, CDR1 is DFQATT, CDR2 SNEGSKA (reference sequence). V gave up 2 bases and J gave up 4 bases; unmatched junction bases: 6. The CDR3 sequence: CSARKTSGSTYEQYF. CDR3 coding DNA: TGCAGTGCTAGAAAGACTAGCGGGAGTACTTACGAGCAGTACTTC.

The rearrangement joins TRBV12-3 or TRBV12-4 to TRBJ2-1; D remains unclear. Trimming removed 9 bases at V and 0 bases at J, with 12 bases between. There are 14 residues in the CDR3. The CDR3 reads CASTFEYSYNEQFF. CDR3 DNA sequence: TGTGCCAGTACCTTCGAGTACTCCTACAATGAGCAGTTCTTC.

The chain employs TRBV5-1 and TRBJ2-3, with a weak D call TRBD1 (5 bases). The CDR3 spans 16 residues. Per the germline V gene, CDR1 is SGHRS and CDR2 is YFSETQ. Trimming cost V 4 bases and J 2 bases, with 17 bases left between them. The DNA for the CDR3 is TGCGCCAGCAGCATTCCTCGTGGGGCTCTCACAGATACGCAGTATTTT. Translated: CASSIPRGALTDTQYF.

This clonotype was seen only a few times. V and J are TRBV7-6 and TRBJ2-5; D gene unclear. The V and J ends lost 0 bases and 3 bases respectively, with 11 bases between them. CDR1 SGHVS and CDR2 FNYEAQ come from the germline V gene. CDR3 length: 15 amino acids. The CDR3 DNA reads as TGTGCCAGCAGCTTAGCCCCGATCCGGGAAGAGACCCAGTACTTC. Its protein product is CASSLAPIREETQYF.

This clonotype turned up a few times. V gene TRBV3-1 combines with J gene TRBJ2-2; D not certain. The CDR3 contains 18 residues. V lost 1 base to trimming and J lost 6 bases, with 21 bases between them. CDR1 is LGHDT, CDR2 YNNKEL, per germline (reference sequence). DNA for the CDR3: TGTGCCAGCAGCCAAGTTCTCGACCCAACTTCTGTTGCCGGGGAGCTGTTTTTT. Its translation is CASSQVLDPTSVAGELFF. Variable domain in full (rest from reference TRBV3-1 and TRBJ2-2): DTAVSQTPKYLVTQMGNDKSIKCEQNLGHDTMYWYKQDSKKFLKIMFSYNNKELIINETVPNRFSPKSPDKAHLNLHINSLELGDSAVYFCASSQVLDPTSVAGELFFGEGSRLTVL.

There are a few counts of this clonotype. The CDR3 sequence: CASSFSSGSSYNEQFF. In nucleotides, the CDR3 is TGTGCCAGCAGCTTTAGTAGCGGGAGCTCCTACAATGAGCAGTTCTTC. The gene calls are TRBV11-3 and TRBJ2-1; 9 positions agree with TRBD2. Germline values: CDR1 SGHNT, CDR2 YENEEA. The trim removed 3 bases at V and 0 bases at J, leaving 3 bases unmatched. This CDR3 has 16 amino acids.